This T cell receptor (beta chain) emerged from a study of blood T cell repertoires in COVID-19. Study at large: Spain, Italy and the United States supplied samples that represented acute and convalescent COVID-19.

Methods used by the authors: It was from reference gene primer amplification that nucleated cell counts were estimated. TCRdb's copy holds only in-frame clones and misses some; the assay was immunoSEQ multiplex PCR. V and J calls and clone size are those listed in that table; D and trimming were worked out from the DNA. This sample carries around 260,000 clones, around 87% of them seen once, and the ten largest clones take around 5%. CDR1 GTSNPN and CDR2 SVGIG come from the germline V gene (reference sequence). V was cut by 2 bases and J by 7 bases, with 12 bases left in between. The CDR3 spans 13 residues.

Sequenced input: peripheral blood. This chain connects TRBV30 to TRBJ2-1, with D perhaps TRBD2 (5 bases). This TCR was recovered from an older woman with COVID-19, enrolled during active disease. The CDR3 loop is CAWSTGVGNEQFF. The CDR3 DNA sequence: TGTGCCTGGAGTACCGGGGTTGGGAATGAGCAGTTCTTC.